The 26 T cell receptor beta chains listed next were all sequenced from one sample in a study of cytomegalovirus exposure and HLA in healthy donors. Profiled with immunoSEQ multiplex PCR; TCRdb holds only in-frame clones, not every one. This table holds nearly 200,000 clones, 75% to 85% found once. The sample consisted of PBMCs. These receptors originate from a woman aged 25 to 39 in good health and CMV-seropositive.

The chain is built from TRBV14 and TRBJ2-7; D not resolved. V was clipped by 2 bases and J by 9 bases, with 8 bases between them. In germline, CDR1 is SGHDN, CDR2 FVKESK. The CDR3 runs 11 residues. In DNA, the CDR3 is TGTGCCAGCAGCCAACAGGCCGGGCAGTACTTC. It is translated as CASSQQAGQYF.

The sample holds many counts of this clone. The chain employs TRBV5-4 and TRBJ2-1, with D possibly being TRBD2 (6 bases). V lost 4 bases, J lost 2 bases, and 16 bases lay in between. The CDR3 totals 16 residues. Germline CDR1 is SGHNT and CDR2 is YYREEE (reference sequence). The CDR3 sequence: CASSPRSGEAYNEQFF. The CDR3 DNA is TGTGCCAGCAGCCCCCGGTCGGGGGAGGCCTACAATGAGCAGTTCTTC.

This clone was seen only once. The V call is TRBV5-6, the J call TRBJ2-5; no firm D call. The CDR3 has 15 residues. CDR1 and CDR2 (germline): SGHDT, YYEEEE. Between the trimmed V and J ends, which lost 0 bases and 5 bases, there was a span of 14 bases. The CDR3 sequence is CASSLVYDPAETQYF. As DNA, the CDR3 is TGTGCCAGCAGCTTGGTCTACGATCCTGCGGAGACCCAGTACTTC.

For the CDR3, the DNA is TGTGCCAGCAGTGAGCGGACAGGGCACGAGCAGTACTTC. This encodes CASSERTGHEQYF. The chain carries TRBV6-1 and TRBJ2-7; 8 bases fit TRBD1. CDR3 length: 13 residues. The ends lost 3 bases at V and 5 bases at J; junction bases unmatched: 3. The germline V gene encodes CDR1 MNHNS and CDR2 SASEGT.

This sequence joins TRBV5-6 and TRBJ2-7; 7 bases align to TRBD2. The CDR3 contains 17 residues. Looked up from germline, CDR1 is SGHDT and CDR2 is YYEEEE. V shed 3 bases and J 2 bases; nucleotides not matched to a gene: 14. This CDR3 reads CASSWGGGGVPTYEQYF. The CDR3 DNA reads TGTGCCAGCAGCTGGGGGGGAGGCGGAGTCCCCACCTACGAGCAGTACTTC.

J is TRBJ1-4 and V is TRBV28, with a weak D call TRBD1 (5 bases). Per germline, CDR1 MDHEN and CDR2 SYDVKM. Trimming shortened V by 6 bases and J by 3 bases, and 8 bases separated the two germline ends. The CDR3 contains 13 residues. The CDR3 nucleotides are TGTGCCAGCAGAAGGGGCCCTAATGAAAAACTGTTTTTT. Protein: CASRRGPNEKLFF.

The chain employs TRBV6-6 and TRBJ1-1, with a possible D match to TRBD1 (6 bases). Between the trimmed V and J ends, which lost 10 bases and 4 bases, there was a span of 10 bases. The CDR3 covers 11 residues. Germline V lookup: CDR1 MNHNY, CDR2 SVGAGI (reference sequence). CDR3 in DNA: TGTGCCATCAACAGGGCCACTGAAGCTTTCTTT. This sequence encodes CAINRATEAFF.

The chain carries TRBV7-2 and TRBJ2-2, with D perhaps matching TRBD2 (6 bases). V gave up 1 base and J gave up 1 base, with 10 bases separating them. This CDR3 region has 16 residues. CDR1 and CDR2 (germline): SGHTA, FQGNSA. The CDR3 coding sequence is TGTGCCAGCAGCTTAGGGGTAGCGGTGAACACCGGGGAGCTGTTTTTT. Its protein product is CASSLGVAVNTGELFF. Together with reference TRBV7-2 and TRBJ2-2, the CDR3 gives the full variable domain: GAGVSQSPSNKVTEKGKDVELRCDPISGHTALYWYRQSLGQGLEFLIYFQGNSAPDKSGLPSDRFSAERTGGSVSTLTIQRTQQEDSAVYLCASSLGVAVNTGELFFGEGSRLTVL.

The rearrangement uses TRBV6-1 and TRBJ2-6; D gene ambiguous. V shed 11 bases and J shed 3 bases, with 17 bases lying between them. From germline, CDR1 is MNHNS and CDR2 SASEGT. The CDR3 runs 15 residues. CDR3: CAGRPSEVGANVLTF. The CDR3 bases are TGTGCCGGTCGGCCCTCCGAGGTTGGGGCCAACGTCCTGACTTTC.

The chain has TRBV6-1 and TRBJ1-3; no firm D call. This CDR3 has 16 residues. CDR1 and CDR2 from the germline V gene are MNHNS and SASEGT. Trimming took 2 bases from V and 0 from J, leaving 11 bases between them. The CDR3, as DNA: TGTGCCAGCAGTGAATTTAGAGAGAGCTCTGGAAACACCATATATTTT. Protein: CASSEFRESSGNTIYF.

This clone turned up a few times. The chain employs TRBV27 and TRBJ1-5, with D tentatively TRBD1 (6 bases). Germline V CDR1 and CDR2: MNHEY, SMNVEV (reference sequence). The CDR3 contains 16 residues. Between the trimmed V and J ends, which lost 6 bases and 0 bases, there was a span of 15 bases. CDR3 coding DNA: TGTGCCAGCAGCCCCAGAGGGGGAAATAGCAATCAGCCCCAGCATTTT. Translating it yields CASSPRGGNSNQPQHF.

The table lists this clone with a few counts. The CDR3 DNA sequence: TGTGCCAGCAGCCCGCTTCTCGACAGCCGTTTCTTCTTT. Translated, it gives CASSPLLDSRFFF. V usage is TRBV5-4 and J usage is TRBJ1-1; perhaps TRBD1 as D (5 bases). With 4 bases removed from V and 14 bases from J, the gap between germline ends came to 21 bases. This CDR3 is 13 amino acids long. Germline loops: CDR1 SGHNT, CDR2 YYREEE (reference sequence).

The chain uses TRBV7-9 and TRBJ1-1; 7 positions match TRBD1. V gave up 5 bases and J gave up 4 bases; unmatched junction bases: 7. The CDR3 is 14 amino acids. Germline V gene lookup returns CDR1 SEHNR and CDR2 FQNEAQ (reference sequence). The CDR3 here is CASSSRRDSTEAFF. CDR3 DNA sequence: TGTGCCAGCAGCAGCAGGAGGGACAGCACTGAAGCTTTCTTT.

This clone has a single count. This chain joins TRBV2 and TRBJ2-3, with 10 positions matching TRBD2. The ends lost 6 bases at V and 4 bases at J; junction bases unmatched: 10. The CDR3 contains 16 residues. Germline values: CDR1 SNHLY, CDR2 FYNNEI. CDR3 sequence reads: CASRGGLAGAADTQYF. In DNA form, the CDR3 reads TGTGCCAGCAGGGGGGGCCTAGCGGGGGCGGCAGATACGCAGTATTTT.

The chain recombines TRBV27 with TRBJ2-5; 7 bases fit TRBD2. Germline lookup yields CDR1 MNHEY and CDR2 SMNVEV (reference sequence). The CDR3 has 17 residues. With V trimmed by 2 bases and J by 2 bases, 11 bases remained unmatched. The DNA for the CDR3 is TGTGCCAGCAGTTTAGGTCGCCGGGAGCGGGGACAAGAGACCCAGTACTTC. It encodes CASSLGRRERGQETQYF.

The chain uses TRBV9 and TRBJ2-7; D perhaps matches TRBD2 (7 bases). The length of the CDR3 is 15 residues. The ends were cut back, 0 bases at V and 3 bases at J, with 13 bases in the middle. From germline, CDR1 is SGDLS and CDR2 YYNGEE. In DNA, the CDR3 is TGTGCCAGCAGCGTAGACGGGGGGCTGGGCTACGAGCAGTACTTC. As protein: CASSVDGGLGYEQYF.

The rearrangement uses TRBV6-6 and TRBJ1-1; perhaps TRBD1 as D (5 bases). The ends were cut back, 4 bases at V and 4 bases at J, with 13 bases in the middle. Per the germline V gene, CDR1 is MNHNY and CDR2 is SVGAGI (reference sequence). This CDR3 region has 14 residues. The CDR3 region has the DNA TGTGCCAGCAGTTTTGGCCCGGGGGGCACTGAAGCTTTCTTT. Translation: CASSFGPGGTEAFF.

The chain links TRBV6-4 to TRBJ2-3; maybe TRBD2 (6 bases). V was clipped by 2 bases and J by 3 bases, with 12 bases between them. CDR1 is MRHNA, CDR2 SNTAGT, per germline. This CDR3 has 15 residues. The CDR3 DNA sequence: TGTGCCAGCAGTGACACGAAGGAGGGAACAGATACGCAGTATTTT. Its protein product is CASSDTKEGTDTQYF.

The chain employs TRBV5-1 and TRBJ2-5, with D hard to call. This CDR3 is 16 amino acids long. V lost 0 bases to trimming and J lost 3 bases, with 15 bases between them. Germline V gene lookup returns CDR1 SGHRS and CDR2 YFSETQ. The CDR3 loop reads CASSLESPGPKETQYF. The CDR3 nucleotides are TGCGCCAGCAGCTTGGAGTCCCCGGGTCCCAAAGAGACCCAGTACTTC. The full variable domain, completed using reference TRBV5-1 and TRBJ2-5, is KAGVTQTPRYLIKTRGQQVTLSCSPISGHRSVSWYQQTPGQGLQFLFEYFSETQRNKGNFPGRFSGRQFSNSRSEMNVSTLELGDSALYLCASSLESPGPKETQYFGPGTRLLVL.

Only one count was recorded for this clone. The CDR3 DNA follows: TGTGCCAGCAGACCGGGAGAGAACAATGAGCAGTTCTTC. This codes for CASRPGENNEQFF. The V call is TRBV6-5, the J call TRBJ2-1, with D perhaps matching TRBD2 (6 bases). Trimming took off 6 bases at V and 5 bases at J, with 11 bases between the two ends. The CDR3 totals 13 residues. Germline V gene sequence: CDR1 MNHEY, CDR2 SVGAGI.

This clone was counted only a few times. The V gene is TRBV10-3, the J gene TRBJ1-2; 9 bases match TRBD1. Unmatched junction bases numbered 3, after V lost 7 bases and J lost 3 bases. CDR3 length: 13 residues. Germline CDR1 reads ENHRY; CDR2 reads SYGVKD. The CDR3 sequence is CAITRTGDYGYTF. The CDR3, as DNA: TGTGCCATCACCCGGACAGGGGACTATGGCTACACCTTC.

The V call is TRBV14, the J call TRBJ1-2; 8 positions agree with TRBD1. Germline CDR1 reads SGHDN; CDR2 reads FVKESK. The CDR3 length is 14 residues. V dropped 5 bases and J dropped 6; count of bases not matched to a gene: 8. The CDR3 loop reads CASSDTGGSHGYTF. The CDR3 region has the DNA TGTGCCAGCAGCGATACAGGGGGGTCCCATGGCTACACCTTC.

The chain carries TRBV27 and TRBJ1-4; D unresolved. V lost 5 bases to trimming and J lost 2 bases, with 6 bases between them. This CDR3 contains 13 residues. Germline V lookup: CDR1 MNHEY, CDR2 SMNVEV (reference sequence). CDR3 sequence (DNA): TGTGCCAGCAGTCGTCTCACTAATGAAAAACTGTTTTTT. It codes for CASSRLTNEKLFF.

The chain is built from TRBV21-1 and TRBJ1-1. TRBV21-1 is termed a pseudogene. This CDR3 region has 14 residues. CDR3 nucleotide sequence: TGTGCCAGCAGCAAAGGGGAAGGGAGGACTGAAGCTTTCTTT. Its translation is CASSKGEGRTEAFF.

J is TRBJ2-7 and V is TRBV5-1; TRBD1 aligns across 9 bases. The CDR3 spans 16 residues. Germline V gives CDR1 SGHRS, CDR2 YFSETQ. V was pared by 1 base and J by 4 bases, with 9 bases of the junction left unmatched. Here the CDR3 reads CASSLTGTGKTYEQYF. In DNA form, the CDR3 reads TGCGCCAGCAGCTTGACGGGGACAGGGAAGACGTACGAGCAGTACTTC. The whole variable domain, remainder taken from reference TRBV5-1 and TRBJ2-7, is KAGVTQTPRYLIKTRGQQVTLSCSPISGHRSVSWYQQTPGQGLQFLFEYFSETQRNKGNFPGRFSGRQFSNSRSEMNVSTLELGDSALYLCASSLTGTGKTYEQYFGPGTRLTVT.

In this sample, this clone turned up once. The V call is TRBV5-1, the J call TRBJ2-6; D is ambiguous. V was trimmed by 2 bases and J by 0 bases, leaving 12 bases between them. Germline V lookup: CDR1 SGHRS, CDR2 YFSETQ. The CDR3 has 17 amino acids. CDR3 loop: CASSFITGLSGANVLTF. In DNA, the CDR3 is TGCGCCAGCAGCTTTATAACTGGGCTCTCTGGGGCCAACGTCCTGACTTTC.